This record looks at one T cell receptor beta chain sequence and its context. The antigen is not known. The sample's treatment: treatment-naive control, cytoreductive nephrectomy. Control tumor donors were several females and approximately eleven males, median age about 50 years. The V gene's germline CDR1 is SNHLY and CDR2 FYNNEI. The length of the CDR3 is 12 residues. The V and J ends lost 7 bases and 4 bases respectively, with 11 bases between them. Using immunoSEQ multiplex PCR, the repertoire was profiled, and TCRdb retains in-frame clones only, with some absent. The repertoire has some 7,400 clones, 65% of them found once; the top ten carry approximately 40%. This record comes from a study of radiation and T cells in renal cell carcinoma. Overall study results and limits: Tumor samples were small regions of around 0.94 g.

This receptor was identified in a woman in her 70s with renal cell carcinoma. The chain recombines TRBV2 with TRBJ2-7; tentatively, D is TRBD2 (5 bases). Sequencing was performed on tumor tissue, taken from a patient whose treatment was nephrectomy without radiotherapy. In DNA form, the CDR3 reads TGTGCCAGCAACTTAAGGGAGTACGAGCAGTACTTC. It is translated as CASNLREYEQYF.